The source of this T cell receptor beta chain is a study of blood T cell repertoires in COVID-19. Across the whole study: COVID-19 samples, acute and convalescent, were from the United States, Italy and Spain. In each case, the material was cDNA or gDNA derived from T cells, B-cell-depleted T cells, or PBMCs.

Authors' methods: Nucleated cell number was recorded as an estimate derived from reference gene primer amplification. Using immunoSEQ multiplex PCR, the repertoire was profiled, and TCRdb retains in-frame clones only, with some absent. From that table come the V and J calls and clone size; the DNA was used to work out D and trimming. Here the sample spans roughly 34,000 clones, 70% to 90% being singletons. V gave up 4 bases and J gave up 1 base; unmatched junction bases: 3. The CDR3 is made up of 16 amino acids. In germline, CDR1 is SGHRS, CDR2 YFSETQ. The gene calls are TRBV5-1 and TRBJ2-2, with TRBD2 matching 11 bases. This sequence originates from a woman aged 80 or over with active or convalescent COVID-19. The sequenced material came from peripheral blood. The CDR3 DNA reads as TGCGCCAGCAGCAAACTAGCGGGGGAGAACACCGGGGAGCTGTTTTTT. Translation gives CASSKLAGENTGELFF.